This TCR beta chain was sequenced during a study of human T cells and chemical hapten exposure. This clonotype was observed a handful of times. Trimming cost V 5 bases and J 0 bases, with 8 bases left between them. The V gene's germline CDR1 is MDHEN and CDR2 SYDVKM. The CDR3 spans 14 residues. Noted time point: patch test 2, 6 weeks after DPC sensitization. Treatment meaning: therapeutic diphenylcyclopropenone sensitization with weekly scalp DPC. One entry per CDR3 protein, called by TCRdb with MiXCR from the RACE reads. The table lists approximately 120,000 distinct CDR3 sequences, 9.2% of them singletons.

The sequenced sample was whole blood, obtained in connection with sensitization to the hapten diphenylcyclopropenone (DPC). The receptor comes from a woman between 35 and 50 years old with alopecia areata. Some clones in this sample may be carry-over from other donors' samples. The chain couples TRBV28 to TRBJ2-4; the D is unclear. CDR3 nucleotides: TGTGCCAGCAGTCAGTCGCTAGCCAAAAACATTCAGTACTTC. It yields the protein CASSQSLAKNIQYF. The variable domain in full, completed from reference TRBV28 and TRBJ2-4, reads DVKVTQSSRYLVKRTGEKVFLECVQDMDHENMFWYRQDPGLGLRLIYFSYDVKMKEKGDIPEGYSVSREKKERFSLILESASTNQTSMYLCASSQSLAKNIQYFGAGTRLSVL.